This is a list of T cell receptor beta chains from one sample in a study of TIL therapy for anti-PD-1-resistant metastatic lung cancer. TCRdb's table, derived via immunoSEQ multiplex PCR, lists solely in-frame clones and lacks some. This sample has tens of thousands of clones, with roughly 78% found just once. Sequencing used blood, obtained at baseline. The origin of the receptors is a woman aged 30 to 85 with non-small cell lung cancer. Each CDR3 is given with its conserved first and last residue.

TRBV19 | CASSITGDAEKLFF
TRBV15 | CATSSAGSDTQYF
TRBV6-5 | CASSYSTPPVGEAFF
TRBV27 | CASSSQGVGQPQHF
TRBV27 | CASSPLAKNIQYF
TRBV27 | CATRHRDTEAFF
TRBV19 | CASSDPGQGFLDQPQHF
TRBV7-2 | CASSLGRGGVYEQYF
TRBV6-6 | CASSYYNTEAFF
TRBV4-1 | CASSQGQGMDEQYF
TRBV7-2 | CASSLATGNTNTGELFF
TRBV4-2 | CASSQEQPNTEAFF
TRBV27 | CASSFIGDRTLSYEQYF
TRBV6-1 | CASLLGGGGYGYTF
TRBV2 | CASSAQGAHETQYF
TRBV7-2 | CASSLVINTEAFF
TRBV6-5 | CASSYSMSGSLHTQYF
TRBV6-5 | CASSRGVEPGNTIYF
TRBV6-5 | CASRGDTSNQPQHF
TRBV7-6 | CASSSGQTFTKQYF
TRBV6-1 | CASSEFGRIDGYTF
TRBV6-5 | CASSYGTRRTEAFF
TRBV9 | CASSVGGGGGPYEQYF
TRBV28 | CASSSGTITTNYGYTF
TRBV6-5 | CASSYVGRGADTQYF
TRBV5-4 | CASSLAERTVGAYEQYF
TRBV2 | CASDRDAAFF
TRBV5-3 | CARSLLLWTSGKGQYF
TRBV7-2 | CASSPDRTSGNTIYF